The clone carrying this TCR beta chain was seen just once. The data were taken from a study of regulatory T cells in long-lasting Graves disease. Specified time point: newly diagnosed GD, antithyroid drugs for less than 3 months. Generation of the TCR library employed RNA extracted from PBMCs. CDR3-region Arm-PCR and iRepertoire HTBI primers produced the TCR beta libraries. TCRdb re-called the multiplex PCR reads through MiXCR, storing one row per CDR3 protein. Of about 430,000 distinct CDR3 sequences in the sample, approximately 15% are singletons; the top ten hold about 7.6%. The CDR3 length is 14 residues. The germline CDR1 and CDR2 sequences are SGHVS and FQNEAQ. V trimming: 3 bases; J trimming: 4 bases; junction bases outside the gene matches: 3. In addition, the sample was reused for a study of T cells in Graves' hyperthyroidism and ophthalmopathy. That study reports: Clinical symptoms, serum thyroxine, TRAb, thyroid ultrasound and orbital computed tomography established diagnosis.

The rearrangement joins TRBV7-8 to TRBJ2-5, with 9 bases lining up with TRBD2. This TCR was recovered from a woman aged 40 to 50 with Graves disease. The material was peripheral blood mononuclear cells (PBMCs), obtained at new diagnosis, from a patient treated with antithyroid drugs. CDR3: CASSFSGGRETQYF. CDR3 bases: TGTGCCAGCAGCTTCAGCGGGGGGAGAGAGACCCAGTACTTC.